This T cell receptor (beta chain) was retrieved from a study of control samples from healthy donors and cancer patients. Clones were sequenced by immunoSEQ multiplex PCR, and TCRdb holds only the in-frame ones, with some missing. The sample lists 70,000 or so clones, around nine tenths occurring once. The sequence came from a man aged 60-69 years with lung cancer. The sequencing input was PBMCs.

The CDR3 region has the DNA TGTGCCAGCAGCCAAGGACCCGTAGGACAGGGATACGAGCAGTACGTC. Translated: CASSQGPVGQGYEQYV. The chain uses TRBV14 and TRBJ2-7; 8 nucleotides match TRBD1. Per the germline V gene, CDR1 is SGHDN and CDR2 is FVKESK. The V segment lost 1 base and the J segment 4 bases; nucleotides outside the gene matches: 9. The CDR3 runs to 16 residues.